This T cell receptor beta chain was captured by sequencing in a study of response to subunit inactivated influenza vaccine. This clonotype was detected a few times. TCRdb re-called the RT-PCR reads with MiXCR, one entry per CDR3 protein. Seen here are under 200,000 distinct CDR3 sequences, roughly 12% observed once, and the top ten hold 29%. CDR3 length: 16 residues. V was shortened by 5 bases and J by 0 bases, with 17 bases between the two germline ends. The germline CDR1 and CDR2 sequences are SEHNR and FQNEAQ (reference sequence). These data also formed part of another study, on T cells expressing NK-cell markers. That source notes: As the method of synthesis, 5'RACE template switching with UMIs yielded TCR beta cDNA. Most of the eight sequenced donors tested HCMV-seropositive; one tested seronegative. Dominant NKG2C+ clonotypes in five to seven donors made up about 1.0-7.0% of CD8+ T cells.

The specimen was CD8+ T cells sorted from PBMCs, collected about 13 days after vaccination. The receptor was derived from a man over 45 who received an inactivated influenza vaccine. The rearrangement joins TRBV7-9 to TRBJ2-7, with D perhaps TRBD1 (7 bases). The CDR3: CASSPLQGRPSYEQYF. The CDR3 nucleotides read TGTGCCAGCAGCCCTTTACAGGGGAGGCCCTCCTACGAGCAGTACTTC.